The clone carrying this T cell receptor (beta chain) was detected a few times. The sample comes from a study of T-cell reconstitution after alpha-beta-depleted transplantation in children. Using unique molecular identifiers, the investigators prepared the TCRbeta library. From the PCR reads, TCRdb called clonotypes with MiXCR, one entry per CDR3 protein. The table lists around 71,000 distinct CDR3 sequences, roughly 6.6% of them singletons, with approximately 2.3% in the top ten. This specimen was PBMCs from the stem cell graft donor, taken from the stem cell graft. The receptor was isolated from a human donor who donated a stem cell graft to a child with acute lymphoblastic leukemia.

Here the CDR3 DNA reads TGTGCCAGCAGCCCCGAGGGCATCCTAATTAGCAATCAGCCCCAGCATTTT. Translation: CASSPEGILISNQPQHF. The chain is built from TRBV7-8 and TRBJ1-5; unclear D gene. V lost 5 bases to trimming and J lost 0 bases, with 17 bases between them. This CDR3 spans 17 amino acids. CDR1 and CDR2 (germline): SGHVS, FQNEAQ. Looking up the rest from reference TRBV7-8 and TRBJ1-5 gives the full variable domain: GAGVSQSPRYKVAKRGQDVALRCDPISGHVSLFWYQQALGQGPEFLTYFQNEAQLDKSGLPSDRFFAERPEGSVSTLKIQRTQQEDSAVYLCASSPEGILISNQPQHFGDGTRLSIL.